The T cell receptor beta chain described here comes from a study of blood T cell repertoires in COVID-19. In the source study's methods: Amplification of reference gene primers provided the estimated nucleated cell counts. Sequencing was performed with immunoSEQ multiplex PCR; in TCRdb, only in-frame clones are kept and a portion is missing. For V, J and clone size, that table is used; D and trimming come from the DNA. The sample yields 150,000 to 200,000 clones, more than 75% seen once. In Seattle, patients joined the study during active infection and were tracked longitudinally. The sequencing input was peripheral blood. The TCR originated in a person aged 65 to 79 with COVID-19, enrolled during active disease.

The CDR3 reads CASSLSPYNEQFF. The DNA for the CDR3 is TGTGCCAGCAGCTTAAGCCCCTACAATGAGCAGTTCTTC. The V gene is TRBV7-8, the J gene TRBJ2-1; D is unresolved. Germline assignment: CDR1 SGHVS and CDR2 FQNEAQ. Trimming pared 2 bases from V and 2 bases from J, leaving 4 bases between. This CDR3 region has 13 residues.